These T cell receptor beta chains were read from a single sample in a study of T cells after posttransplantation cyclophosphamide. Measured with immunoSEQ multiplex PCR; TCRdb has only the in-frame clones, and not every one. The sample lists under 75,000 clones; 93% were seen once. What was sequenced was PBMCs. All receptors come from a woman aged 30 to 39 in good health and a related stem cell transplant donor. Both conserved end residues are part of each CDR3. The order of the fields is J gene, V gene, CDR3 protein.

J gene: TRBJ1-1
V gene: TRBV18
CDR3 protein: CASSSDRNTEAFF

J gene: TRBJ1-1
V gene: TRBV4-1
CDR3 protein: CASSQGQAKTEAFF

J gene: TRBJ1-1
V gene: TRBV7-2
CDR3 protein: CASSLAPGGGSTEAFF

J gene: TRBJ2-7
V gene: TRBV5-1
CDR3 protein: CASSLAGPAGAYEQYF

J gene: TRBJ2-7
V gene: TRBV4-3
CDR3 protein: CASSLGITGEQYF

J gene: .
V gene: TRBV10-3
CDR3 protein: CAIRGTVLHSYEQYF

J gene: TRBJ2-3
V gene: TRBV19
CDR3 protein: CATQGGGGDTDTQYF

J gene: TRBJ2-3
V gene: TRBV15
CDR3 protein: CATQERGSLSFTDTQYF

J gene: TRBJ1-1
V gene: TRBV19
CDR3 protein: CASSIVTVPGGRGAFF

J gene: TRBJ1-3
V gene: TRBV6-5
CDR3 protein: CASRLGPFGNTIYF

J gene: TRBJ2-2
V gene: TRBV5-1
CDR3 protein: CASSLSLAKNTGELFF

J gene: TRBJ2-3
V gene: TRBV5-4
CDR3 protein: CASSLTGGRTDTQYF

J gene: TRBJ1-3
V gene: TRBV6-1
CDR3 protein: CASSEAVATGNTIYF

J gene: TRBJ2-7
V gene: TRBV28
CDR3 protein: CASSSGSTYEQYF

J gene: TRBJ1-2
V gene: TRBV27
CDR3 protein: CASRGTGGSGYGYTF

J gene: TRBJ1-3
V gene: TRBV9
CDR3 protein: CASSVESGFGNTIYF

J gene: TRBJ2-7
V gene: TRBV14
CDR3 protein: CASSQYARTGVNEQYF

J gene: TRBJ1-6
V gene: TRBV9
CDR3 protein: CASSADTNNSPLHF

J gene: TRBJ2-7
V gene: TRBV28
CDR3 protein: CASSLSQTSYEQYF

J gene: TRBJ1-1
V gene: TRBV28
CDR3 protein: CASNLGTWREAFF

J gene: TRBJ1-2
V gene: TRBV19
CDR3 protein: CASSTRTGGDGYTF

J gene: TRBJ2-7
V gene: TRBV30
CDR3 protein: CAWSRDRGLEQYF

J gene: TRBJ1-4
V gene: TRBV28
CDR3 protein: CASSSNEKLFF

J gene: TRBJ1-3
V gene: TRBV30
CDR3 protein: CAPGGRGRTGNTIYF

J gene: TRBJ1-1
V gene: TRBV5-1
CDR3 protein: CASSLVQVNTEAFF

J gene: TRBJ2-1
V gene: TRBV7-2
CDR3 protein: CASLLAGSYNEQFF

J gene: TRBJ2-2
V gene: TRBV29-1
CDR3 protein: CSVHSDSYTGELFF

J gene: TRBJ2-7
V gene: TRBV6-5
CDR3 protein: CASSLDSPYEQYF

J gene: TRBJ2-7
V gene: TRBV5-1
CDR3 protein: CASKTRGGWNEQYF

J gene: TRBJ1-4
V gene: TRBV30
CDR3 protein: CAWSGGNNEKLFF

J gene: TRBJ2-1
V gene: TRBV11-2
CDR3 protein: CASSLRTGGSYNEQFF

J gene: TRBJ2-2
V gene: TRBV4-1
CDR3 protein: CASSQDAVPTGELFF

J gene: TRBJ1-2
V gene: TRBV25-1
CDR3 protein: CASSESGPGYTF

J gene: TRBJ1-1
V gene: TRBV5-1
CDR3 protein: CASSLGQTTEAFF

J gene: TRBJ2-2
V gene: TRBV29-1
CDR3 protein: CSVGGLAGEDTGELFF

J gene: TRBJ1-2
V gene: TRBV10-3
CDR3 protein: CAISAITGPEEGYTF

J gene: TRBJ2-7
V gene: TRBV7-9
CDR3 protein: CASSSRGVYEQYF

J gene: TRBJ1-1
V gene: TRBV5-1
CDR3 protein: CASSWTGTANTEAFF

J gene: TRBJ1-1
V gene: TRBV14
CDR3 protein: CASRRAGVPEAFF

J gene: TRBJ1-1
V gene: TRBV7-6
CDR3 protein: CASSLSPVNTEAFF

J gene: TRBJ2-3
V gene: TRBV9
CDR3 protein: CASSTNLAGDTQYF